This TCR beta chain was sequenced during a study of T cell repertoires in cytomegalovirus infection. For the study at large: Public TCR beta signatures were indicative of both CMV infection and a matching HLA type. Broader study findings: The ex vivo response was dominated by HLA-C-restricted CMV-specific TCR beta clonotypes. Cumulative frequency of public TCR beta families picked out carriers of CMV plus the relevant HLA.

CDR1 and CDR2 from the germline V gene are LNHNV and YYDKDF (reference sequence). CDR3 size: 16 residues. V gave up 0 bases and J gave up 7 bases; unmatched junction bases: 4. In TCRdb, the reads were re-called with MiXCR into one record per CDR3 protein. The sample holds approximately 7,200 distinct CDR3 sequences, less than 70% seen once. This clonotype has more than one count but fewer than ten. What it binds is unknown. The sequence came from a human donor in good health (CMV status not recorded). Some clones in this sample may be carry-over from other donors' samples. Sample: PBMCs, sequenced either directly or after in vitro stimulation (not recorded which). The chain recombines TRBV15 with TRBJ1-4; 11 bases map to TRBD1. Here the CDR3 DNA reads TGTGCCACCAGCAGAGAAATGGGACAGGGGGTTGAAAAACTGTTTTTT. It is translated as CATSREMGQGVEKLFF.